These 4 T cell receptor beta chains originate from one sample sequenced in a study of blood T cell repertoires in COVID-19. Data came from immunoSEQ multiplex PCR; TCRdb stores just in-frame clones and leaves some out. The data show 360,000 or so clones, with around 86% seen just once and 5.1% held by the top ten. The sequencing input was PBMCs or T cells enriched from blood (not recorded which). The receptors shown here come from a woman between 50 and 59 years old who had recovered from COVID-19.

The chain recombines TRBV27 with TRBJ1-1; D unresolved. CDR1 MNHEY and CDR2 SMNVEV come from the germline V gene (reference sequence). V lost 3 bases to trimming and J lost 5 bases, with 19 bases between them. The length of the CDR3 is 16 residues. The CDR3 coding sequence is TGTGCCAGCAGTTTGGAGGCACCGGTTGGAGGGACTGAAGCTTTCTTT. Its translation: CASSLEAPVGGTEAFF.

A single count supports this clone. The chain uses TRBV30 and TRBJ2-1; D unresolved. CDR1 and CDR2 (germline): GTSNPN, SVGIG (reference sequence). Trimming removed 0 bases at V and 9 bases at J, with 15 bases between. CDR3 length: 14 amino acids. CDR3 bases: TGTGCCTGGAGTGTAAACTCCCCTACAGCTGAGCAGTTCTTC. This sequence encodes CAWSVNSPTAEQFF.

This clone was counted a single time. The chain has TRBV6-8 and TRBJ2-7, with 7 bases fitting TRBD2. CDR3 length: 18 amino acids. CDR1 and CDR2 (germline): MNHGY, SAAAGT. Unmatched junction bases numbered 20, after V lost 6 bases and J lost 3 bases. CDR3 protein: CASSLGLTHRDYCYEQYF. DNA of the CDR3: TGTGCCAGCAGCCTCGGCCTGACCCACCGGGACTACTGCTACGAGCAGTACTTC.

V and J are TRBV5-1 and TRBJ2-2; D uncertain. Trimming stripped 4 bases from V and 8 bases from J, with 12 bases between. The germline V gene encodes CDR1 SGHRS and CDR2 YFSETQ. The CDR3 consists of 13 residues. As DNA, the CDR3 is TGCGCCAGCAGCACCCCCCCGGGTGGGGAGCTGTTTTTT. This encodes CASSTPPGGELFF.